The T cell receptor (beta chain) under discussion was sequenced for a study of CD4 and CD8 cells across lung adenocarcinoma regions. In this sample, this clonotype is medium-sized. TCRdb processed the PCR reads anew with MiXCR; each CDR3 protein has one entry. The sample lists 13,000 or so distinct CDR3 sequences; roughly 60% were seen once. V lost 7 bases, J lost 3 bases, and 12 bases lay in between. The length of the CDR3 is 14 residues. The germline V gene has CDR1 MNHNS and CDR2 SASEGT. Samples came from patients with localized non-small cell lung adenocarcinoma. The rearrangement links TRBV6-1 to TRBJ2-2; the D is unclear. Material: CD8+ T cells from the margin of a lung tumor. The TCR originated in a female donor with lung adenocarcinoma. The CD4 and CD8 labels of this study may be unreliable. DNA of the CDR3: TGTGCCAGCATAAGGGTGAGAGACACCGGGGAGCTGTTTTTT. Protein product: CASIRVRDTGELFF.